The rows below give T cell receptor beta chains drawn from one sample of a study of cytomegalovirus exposure and HLA in healthy donors. Sequencing was performed with immunoSEQ multiplex PCR; in TCRdb, only in-frame clones are kept and a portion is missing. The table lists just over 150,000 clones, about 88% of them singletons. The sample taken for sequencing was PBMCs. These receptors were obtained from a man aged 18-30 years in good health and CMV-seropositive. The CDR3 runs from the conserved cysteine through the conserved F or W. D genes are given only for firm matches. Where a row states a size, it is once, few, many or the class of an expanded clone; other rows omit it.

v_call	d_call	clone_size	j_call	cdr3_aa	cdr3_nt
TRBV18	.	.	TRBJ2-1	CASSMGGADNEQFF	TGTGCCAGCTCCATGGGGGGGGCCGACAATGAGCAGTTCTTC
TRBV2	TRBD2	.	TRBJ2-7	CAVPLGGSSYEQYF	TGTGCCGTCCCGCTCGGGGGGAGCTCCTACGAGCAGTACTTC
TRBV9	.	.	TRBJ2-7	CASSVGGDSYEQYF	TGTGCCAGCAGCGTAGGGGGGGACTCCTACGAGCAGTACTTC
TRBV7-2	TRBD1	.	TRBJ2-3	CASSLGQGTGTQYF	TGTGCCAGCAGCTTAGGACAGGGTACAGGTACGCAGTATTTT
TRBV2	.	.	TRBJ1-1	CASSEDRVTEAFF	TGTGCCAGCAGTGAAGACAGGGTCACTGAAGCTTTCTTT
TRBV19	TRBD1	.	TRBJ2-3	CASTGQGADTQYF	TGTGCCAGTACCGGACAGGGCGCAGATACGCAGTATTTT
TRBV15	.	.	TRBJ2-2	CATSRVTGRNTGELFF	TGTGCCACCAGCAGAGTAACAGGGAGGAACACCGGGGAGCTGTTTTTT
TRBV29-1	TRBD1	few	TRBJ1-1	CSVLQGIEAFF	TGCAGCGTACTACAGGGGATCGAAGCTTTCTTT
TRBV4-3	.	.	TRBJ2-1	CASSQDTYNEQFF	TGCGCCAGCAGCCAAGATACCTACAATGAGCAGTTCTTC
TRBV19	.	.	TRBJ1-5	CASSIGRDYQPQHF	TGTGCCAGTAGTATAGGCAGGGACTATCAGCCCCAGCATTTT
TRBV10-3	.	.	TRBJ2-7	CAISGAGAPTYEQYF	TGTGCCATCAGTGGAGCGGGTGCTCCCACCTACGAGCAGTACTTC
TRBV4-2	TRBD1	.	TRBJ1-3	CASSQDRSPSGNTIYF	TGTGCCAGCAGCCAGGACAGGTCCCCCTCTGGAAACACCATATATTTT
TRBV6-5	TRBD1	.	TRBJ1-1	CASSSRQGASTEAFF	TGTGCCAGCAGTTCTAGACAGGGGGCGAGTACTGAAGCTTTCTTT
TRBV27	TRBD1	few	TRBJ2-7	CASSSVTGGVGQYF	TGTGCCAGCAGTTCCGTGACAGGGGGAGTCGGACAGTACTTC
TRBV7-6	.	.	TRBJ2-5	CASSYTPVETQYF	TGTGCCAGCAGCTACACCCCAGTAGAGACCCAGTACTTC
TRBV11-3	TRBD1	few	TRBJ1-4	CASSLTRTGSEKLFF	TGTGCCAGCAGCTTAACGCGGACAGGGTCTGAAAAACTGTTTTTT
TRBV2	TRBD1	.	TRBJ2-7	CASRSTGASAYEQYF	TGTGCCAGCAGGTCCACAGGGGCCTCGGCCTACGAGCAGTACTTC
TRBV7-8	.	.	TRBJ2-5	CASSFRDNPYKETQYF	TGTGCCAGCAGCTTCCGGGACAACCCATACAAAGAGACCCAGTACTTC
TRBV25-1	.	.	TRBJ2-1	CASSASDYTGYNEQFF	TGTGCCAGCAGTGCATCGGACTACACGGGATACAATGAGCAGTTCTTC
TRBV14	.	.	TRBJ2-3	CASSPARFAAQYF	TGTGCCAGCAGCCCCGCGAGGTTTGCCGCGCAGTATTTT
TRBV10-2	.	.	TRBJ1-1	CASITGNLSEAFF	TGCGCCAGCATAACAGGGAATCTCTCTGAAGCTTTCTTT
TRBV13	TRBD2	few	TRBJ2-3	CASSIRLAGGSNTDTQYF	TGTGCCAGCAGCATTCGACTAGCGGGGGGGTCTAACACAGATACGCAGTATTTT
TRBV30	.	.	TRBJ1-2	CAWSEGVGYTF	TGTGCCTGGAGTGAGGGGGTAGGCTACACCTTC
TRBV7-9	TRBD1	.	TRBJ1-2	CASSPLGQGANYGYTF	TGTGCCAGCAGCCCCCTCGGTCAGGGGGCTAACTATGGCTACACCTTC